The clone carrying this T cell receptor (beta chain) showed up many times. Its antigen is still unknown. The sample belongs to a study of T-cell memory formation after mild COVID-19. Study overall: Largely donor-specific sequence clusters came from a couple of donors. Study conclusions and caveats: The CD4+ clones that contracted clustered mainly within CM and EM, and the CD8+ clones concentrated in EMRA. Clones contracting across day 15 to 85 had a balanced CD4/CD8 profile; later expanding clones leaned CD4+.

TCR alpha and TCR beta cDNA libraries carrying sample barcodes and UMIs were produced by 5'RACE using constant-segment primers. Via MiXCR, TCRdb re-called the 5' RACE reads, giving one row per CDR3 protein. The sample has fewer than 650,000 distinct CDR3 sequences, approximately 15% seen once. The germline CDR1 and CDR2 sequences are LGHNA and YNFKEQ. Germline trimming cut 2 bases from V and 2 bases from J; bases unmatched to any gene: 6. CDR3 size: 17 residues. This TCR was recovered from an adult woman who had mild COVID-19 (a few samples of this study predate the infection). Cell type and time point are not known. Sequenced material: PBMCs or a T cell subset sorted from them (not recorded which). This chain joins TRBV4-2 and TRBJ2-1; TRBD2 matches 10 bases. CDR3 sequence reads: CASSQPLAGDTYNEQFF. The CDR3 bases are TGTGCCAGCAGCCAACCCCTAGCGGGGGACACCTACAATGAGCAGTTCTTC.